This is a list of T cell receptor beta chains from one sample in a study of T cell changes during pregnancy in multiple sclerosis. The repertoire was sequenced with immunoSEQ multiplex PCR; TCRdb's copy has only in-frame clones and lacks some. The repertoire holds some 70,000 clones, with roughly 91% as singletons. The sample in question was CD8+ T cells from peripheral blood mononuclear cells, obtained before pregnancy. These TCRs come from a female donor with multiple sclerosis, enrolled in a pregnancy study. CDR3s include the opening cysteine and the closing phenylalanine or tryptophan. Fields, in order: CDR3 DNA, CDR3 protein, J gene, D gene, clone size, V gene. A D gene is named only where the DNA matches it firmly. Not every row has a clone size; where given, it reads once, few, many or a size class.

CDR3 DNA: TGTGCCAGCACTAGGACAGGCCGCTCCTACAATGAGCAGTTCTTC; CDR3 protein: CASTRTGRSYNEQFF; J gene: TRBJ2-1; D gene: TRBD1; clone size: NA; V gene: TRBV6-5
CDR3 DNA: TGTGCCAGCAGTGAGTCTAGCGGGGGGATTGGTACGCAGTATTTT; CDR3 protein: CASSESSGGIGTQYF; J gene: TRBJ2-3; D gene: TRBD2; clone size: NA; V gene: TRBV6-1
CDR3 DNA: TGTGCCAGCAGCGGACAGGGCTACGAGCAGTTCTTC; CDR3 protein: CASSGQGYEQFF; J gene: TRBJ2-1; D gene: TRBD1; clone size: many; V gene: TRBV5-6
CDR3 DNA: TGTGCCAGCAGCTTACAGGGGGGCCAAGAGACCCAGTACTTC; CDR3 protein: CASSLQGGQETQYF; J gene: TRBJ2-5; D gene: NA; clone size: NA; V gene: TRBV7-3
CDR3 DNA: TGTGCCAGCAGCTTGGGACAGAGCACTGAAGCTTTCTTT; CDR3 protein: CASSLGQSTEAFF; J gene: TRBJ1-1; D gene: NA; clone size: NA; V gene: TRBV5-6
CDR3 DNA: TGTGCCAGCAGTTTAGGACAGGGAGGTCGCACTGAAGCTTTCTTT; CDR3 protein: CASSLGQGGRTEAFF; J gene: TRBJ1-1; D gene: TRBD1; clone size: NA; V gene: TRBV27
CDR3 DNA: TGCGCCAGCAGTATGACAGGGGGCGATCAAAGCAATCAGCCCCAGCATTTT; CDR3 protein: CASSMTGGDQSNQPQHF; J gene: TRBJ1-5; D gene: TRBD1; clone size: NA; V gene: TRBV23-1
CDR3 DNA: TGTGCCAGCAGTGAGACAGGTGGTAGTGGGGTGGAGACCCAGTACTTC; CDR3 protein: CASSETGGSGVETQYF; J gene: TRBJ2-5; D gene: NA; clone size: NA; V gene: TRBV2
CDR3 DNA: TGTGCCAGCAGCTTAGTCACAGGGGAAGACTACGAGCAGTACTTC; CDR3 protein: CASSLVTGEDYEQYF; J gene: TRBJ2-7; D gene: TRBD1; clone size: NA; V gene: TRBV7-2
CDR3 DNA: TGTGCCAGCAGCTTGGAAGGGGTCCTAGTGGATGAGCAGTTCTTC; CDR3 protein: CASSLEGVLVDEQFF; J gene: TRBJ2-1; D gene: NA; clone size: NA; V gene: TRBV5-5
CDR3 DNA: TGTGCCAGCAGCGCGGGGACAGGGAGGGATCAGCCCCAGCATTTT; CDR3 protein: CASSAGTGRDQPQHF; J gene: TRBJ1-5; D gene: TRBD1; clone size: NA; V gene: TRBV13
CDR3 DNA: TGTGCCAGTAGTCCTGGGACAGGGGAAAATAGCAATCAGCCCCAGCATTTT; CDR3 protein: CASSPGTGENSNQPQHF; J gene: TRBJ1-5; D gene: TRBD1; clone size: NA; V gene: TRBV19
CDR3 DNA: TGTGCCAGCAGTTTATGGGACAGCGGAGGGGAGACCCAGTACTTC; CDR3 protein: CASSLWDSGGETQYF; J gene: TRBJ2-5; D gene: NA; clone size: NA; V gene: TRBV27
CDR3 DNA: TGTGCCAGCAGCTCGGCCCGGACGGGAACTAACTATGGCTACACCTTC; CDR3 protein: CASSSARTGTNYGYTF; J gene: TRBJ1-2; D gene: NA; clone size: once; V gene: TRBV7-9
CDR3 DNA: TGTGCCAGCAGCTCTGACAGTTACGAGCAGTACTTC; CDR3 protein: CASSSDSYEQYF; J gene: TRBJ2-7; D gene: NA; clone size: few; V gene: TRBV13
CDR3 DNA: TGTGCCAGCAGCCGTGGACTAGGGGATCTACAAGAGACCCAGTACTTC; CDR3 protein: CASSRGLGDLQETQYF; J gene: TRBJ2-5; D gene: TRBD2; clone size: NA; V gene: TRBV11-2
CDR3 DNA: TGTGCCAGCAGCGTAGGGCTTTCGGCTAGCGGGGGGAAAGAGACCCAGTACTTC; CDR3 protein: CASSVGLSASGGKETQYF; J gene: TRBJ2-5; D gene: TRBD2; clone size: NA; V gene: TRBV9
CDR3 DNA: TGTGCCATCAGTGAAGACAGGGAGTACGAGCAGTACTTC; CDR3 protein: CAISEDREYEQYF; J gene: TRBJ2-7; D gene: TRBD1; clone size: NA; V gene: TRBV10-3
CDR3 DNA: TGTGCCAGCAGCTTGGGGACAGGGAGCCAGGGGTTCTTT; CDR3 protein: CASSLGTGSQGFF; J gene: TRBJ1-1; D gene: TRBD1; clone size: NA; V gene: TRBV11-2
CDR3 DNA: TGTGCCAGTAGTGGGGACAGGTATACCTACGAGCAGTACTTC; CDR3 protein: CASSGDRYTYEQYF; J gene: TRBJ2-7; D gene: TRBD1; clone size: NA; V gene: TRBV19
CDR3 DNA: TGTGCCAGCAGTGAAAGACAGGGGCTCTCCTACGAGCAGTACTTC; CDR3 protein: CASSERQGLSYEQYF; J gene: TRBJ2-7; D gene: TRBD1; clone size: NA; V gene: TRBV6-1